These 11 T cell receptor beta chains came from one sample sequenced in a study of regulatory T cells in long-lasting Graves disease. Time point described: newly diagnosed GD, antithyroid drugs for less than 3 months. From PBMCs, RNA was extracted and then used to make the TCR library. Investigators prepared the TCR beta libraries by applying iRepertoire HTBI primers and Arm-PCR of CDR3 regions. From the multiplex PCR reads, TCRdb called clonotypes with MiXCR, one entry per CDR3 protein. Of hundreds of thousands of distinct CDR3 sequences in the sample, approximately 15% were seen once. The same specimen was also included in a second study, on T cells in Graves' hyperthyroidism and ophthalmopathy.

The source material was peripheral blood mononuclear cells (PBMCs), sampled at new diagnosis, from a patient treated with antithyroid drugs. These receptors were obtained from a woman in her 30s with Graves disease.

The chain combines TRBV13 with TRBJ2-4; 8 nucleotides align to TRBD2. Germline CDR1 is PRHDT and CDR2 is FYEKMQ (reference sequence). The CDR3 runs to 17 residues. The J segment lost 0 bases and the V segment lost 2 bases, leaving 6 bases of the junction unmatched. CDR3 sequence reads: CASSLSTSGTAKNIQYF. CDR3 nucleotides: TGTGCCAGCAGCTTAAGCACTAGCGGAACAGCCAAAAACATTCAGTACTTC.

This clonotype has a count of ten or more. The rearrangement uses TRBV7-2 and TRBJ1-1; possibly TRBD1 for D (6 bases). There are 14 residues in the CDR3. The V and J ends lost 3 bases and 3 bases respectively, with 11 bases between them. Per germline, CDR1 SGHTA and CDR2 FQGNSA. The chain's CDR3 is CASSFTRGHTEAFF. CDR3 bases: TGTGCCAGCAGCTTTACTCGGGGGCACACTGAAGCTTTCTTT.

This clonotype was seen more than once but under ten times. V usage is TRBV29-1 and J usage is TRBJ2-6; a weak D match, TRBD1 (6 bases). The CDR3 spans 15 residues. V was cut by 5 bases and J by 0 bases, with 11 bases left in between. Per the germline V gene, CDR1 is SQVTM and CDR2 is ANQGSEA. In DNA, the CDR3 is TGCAGCGTTTTTACAGGGTTCTCTGGGGCCAACGTCCTGACTTTC. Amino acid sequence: CSVFTGFSGANVLTF.

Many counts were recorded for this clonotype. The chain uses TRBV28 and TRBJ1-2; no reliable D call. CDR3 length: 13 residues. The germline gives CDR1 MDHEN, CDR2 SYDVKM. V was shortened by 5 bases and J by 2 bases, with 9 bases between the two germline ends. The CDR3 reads CASSPERNYGYTF. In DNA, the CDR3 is TGTGCCAGCAGTCCAGAAAGGAACTATGGCTACACCTTC.

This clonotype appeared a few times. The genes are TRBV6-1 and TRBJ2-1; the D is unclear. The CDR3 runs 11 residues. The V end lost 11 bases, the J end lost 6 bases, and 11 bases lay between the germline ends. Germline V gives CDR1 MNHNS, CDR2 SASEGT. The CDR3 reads CASGRSNEQFF. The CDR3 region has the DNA TGTGCCTCCGGCCGAAGCAATGAGCAGTTCTTC.

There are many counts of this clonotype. CDR3 sequence reads: CAWSVPGQRTEAFF. CDR3 sequence (DNA): TGTGCCTGGAGTGTACCAGGCCAAAGGACTGAAGCTTTCTTT. The chain carries TRBV30 and TRBJ1-1; no definite D call. Germline lookup yields CDR1 GTSNPN and CDR2 SVGIG (reference sequence). Trimming took 0 bases from V and 5 from J, leaving 13 bases between them. The CDR3 spans 14 residues.

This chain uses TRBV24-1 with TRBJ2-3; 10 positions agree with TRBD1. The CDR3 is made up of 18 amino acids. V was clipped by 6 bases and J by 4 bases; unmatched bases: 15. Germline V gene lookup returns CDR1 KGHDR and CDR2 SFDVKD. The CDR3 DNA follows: TGTGCCACCAGTTCAGATCCCCCGGGACAGGGGTACTCAGATACGCAGTATTTT. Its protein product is CATSSDPPGQGYSDTQYF.

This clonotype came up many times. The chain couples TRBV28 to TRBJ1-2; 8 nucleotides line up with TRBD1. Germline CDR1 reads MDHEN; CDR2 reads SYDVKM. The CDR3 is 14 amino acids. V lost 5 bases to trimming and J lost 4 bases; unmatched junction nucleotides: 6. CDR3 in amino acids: CASSPGGAGYGYTF. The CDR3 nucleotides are TGTGCCAGCAGTCCAGGGGGCGCTGGCTATGGCTACACCTTC.

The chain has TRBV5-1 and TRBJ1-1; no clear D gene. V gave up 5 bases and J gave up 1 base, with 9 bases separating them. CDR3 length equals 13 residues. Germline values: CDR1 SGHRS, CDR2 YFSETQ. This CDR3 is CASSRSKNTEAFF. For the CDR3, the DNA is TGCGCCAGCAGTCGGAGTAAGAACACTGAAGCTTTCTTT. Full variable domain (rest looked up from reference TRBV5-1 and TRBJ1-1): KAGVTQTPRYLIKTRGQQVTLSCSPISGHRSVSWYQQTPGQGLQFLFEYFSETQRNKGNFPGRFSGRQFSNSRSEMNVSTLELGDSALYLCASSRSKNTEAFFGQGTRLTVV.

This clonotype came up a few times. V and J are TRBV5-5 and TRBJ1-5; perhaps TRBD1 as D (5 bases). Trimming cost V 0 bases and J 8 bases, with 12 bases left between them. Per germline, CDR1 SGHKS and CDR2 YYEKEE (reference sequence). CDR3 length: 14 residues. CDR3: CASSLGTGGEPQHF. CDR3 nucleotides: TGTGCCAGCAGCTTGGGGACGGGGGGGGAGCCCCAGCATTTT. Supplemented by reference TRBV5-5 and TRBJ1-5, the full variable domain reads DAGVTQSPTHLIKTRGQQVTLRCSPISGHKSVSWYQQVLGQGPQFIFQYYEKEERGRGNFPDRFSARQFPNYSSELNVNALLLGDSALYLCASSLGTGGEPQHFGDGTRLSIL.

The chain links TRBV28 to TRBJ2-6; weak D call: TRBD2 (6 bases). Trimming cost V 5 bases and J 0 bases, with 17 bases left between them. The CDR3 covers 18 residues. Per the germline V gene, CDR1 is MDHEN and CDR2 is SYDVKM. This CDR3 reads CASSRRLVRLSGANVLTF. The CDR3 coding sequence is TGTGCCAGCAGTCGCAGACTAGTGAGACTCTCTGGGGCCAACGTCCTGACTTTC.